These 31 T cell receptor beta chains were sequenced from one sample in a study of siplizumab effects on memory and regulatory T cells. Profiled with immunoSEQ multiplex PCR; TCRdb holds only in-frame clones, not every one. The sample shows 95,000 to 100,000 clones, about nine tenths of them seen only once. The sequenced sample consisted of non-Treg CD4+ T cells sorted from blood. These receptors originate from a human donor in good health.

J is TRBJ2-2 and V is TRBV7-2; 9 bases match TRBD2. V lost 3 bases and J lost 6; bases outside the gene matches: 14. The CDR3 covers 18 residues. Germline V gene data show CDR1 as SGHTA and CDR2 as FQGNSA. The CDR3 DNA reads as TGTGCCAGCAGCTTGATGCCCCGAGGGCTAGCGGGATCCGGGGAGCTGTTTTTT. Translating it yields CASSLMPRGLAGSGELFF.

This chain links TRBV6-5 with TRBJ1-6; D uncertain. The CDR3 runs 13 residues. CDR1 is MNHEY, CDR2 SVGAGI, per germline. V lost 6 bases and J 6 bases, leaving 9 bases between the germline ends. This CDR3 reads CASRTDFNSPLHF. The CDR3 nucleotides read TGTGCCAGCAGGACGGACTTTAATTCACCCCTCCACTTT.

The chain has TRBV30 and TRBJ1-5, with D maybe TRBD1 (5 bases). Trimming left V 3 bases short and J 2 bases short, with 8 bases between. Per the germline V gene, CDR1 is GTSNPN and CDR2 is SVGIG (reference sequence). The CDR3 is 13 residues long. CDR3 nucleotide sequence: TGTGCCTGGAGCGAACAGGGCAATCAGCCCCAGCATTTT. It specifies CAWSEQGNQPQHF.

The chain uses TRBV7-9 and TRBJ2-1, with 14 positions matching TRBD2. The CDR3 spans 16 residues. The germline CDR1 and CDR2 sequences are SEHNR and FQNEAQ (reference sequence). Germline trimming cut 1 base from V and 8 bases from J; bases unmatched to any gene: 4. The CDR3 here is CASSLEGTSGSDEQFF. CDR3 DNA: TGTGCCAGCAGCTTAGAAGGGACTAGCGGGAGCGATGAGCAGTTCTTC.

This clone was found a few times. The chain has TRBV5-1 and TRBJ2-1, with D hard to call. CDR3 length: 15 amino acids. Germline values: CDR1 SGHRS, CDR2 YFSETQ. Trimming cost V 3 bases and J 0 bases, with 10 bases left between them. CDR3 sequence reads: CASSYSTTSYNEQFF. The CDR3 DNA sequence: TGCGCCAGCAGCTACAGTACAACCTCCTACAATGAGCAGTTCTTC.

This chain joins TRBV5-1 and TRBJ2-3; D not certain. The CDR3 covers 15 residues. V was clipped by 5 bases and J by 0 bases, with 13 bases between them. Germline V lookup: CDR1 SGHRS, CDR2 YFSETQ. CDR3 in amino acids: CASSSLSTSTDTQYF. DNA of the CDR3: TGCGCCAGCAGTTCCCTATCCACTAGCACAGATACGCAGTATTTT. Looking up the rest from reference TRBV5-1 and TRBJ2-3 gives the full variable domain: KAGVTQTPRYLIKTRGQQVTLSCSPISGHRSVSWYQQTPGQGLQFLFEYFSETQRNKGNFPGRFSGRQFSNSRSEMNVSTLELGDSALYLCASSSLSTSTDTQYFGPGTRLTVL.

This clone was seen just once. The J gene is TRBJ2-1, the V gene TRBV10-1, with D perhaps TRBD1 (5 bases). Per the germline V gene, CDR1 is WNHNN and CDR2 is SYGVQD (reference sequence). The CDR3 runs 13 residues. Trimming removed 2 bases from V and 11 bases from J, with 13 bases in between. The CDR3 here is CASSEGARTQQFF. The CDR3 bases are TGCGCCAGCAGTGAGGGGGCCCGCACCCAGCAGTTCTTC.

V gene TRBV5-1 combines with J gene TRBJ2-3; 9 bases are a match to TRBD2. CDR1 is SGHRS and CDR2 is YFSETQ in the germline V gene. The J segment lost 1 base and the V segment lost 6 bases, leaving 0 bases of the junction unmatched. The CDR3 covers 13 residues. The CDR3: CASKREGTDTQYF. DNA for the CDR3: TGCGCCAGCAAGCGGGAGGGCACAGATACGCAGTATTTT. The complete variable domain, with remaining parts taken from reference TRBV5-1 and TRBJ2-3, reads KAGVTQTPRYLIKTRGQQVTLSCSPISGHRSVSWYQQTPGQGLQFLFEYFSETQRNKGNFPGRFSGRQFSNSRSEMNVSTLELGDSALYLCASKREGTDTQYFGPGTRLTVL.

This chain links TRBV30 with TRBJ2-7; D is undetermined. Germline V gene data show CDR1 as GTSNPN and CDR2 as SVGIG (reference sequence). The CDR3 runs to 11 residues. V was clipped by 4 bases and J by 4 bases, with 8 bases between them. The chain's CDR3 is CAWKGSYEQYF. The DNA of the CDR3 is TGTGCCTGGAAAGGTTCGTACGAGCAGTACTTC.

CDR3 sequence: CAVLQGQGFNYGYTF. DNA of the CDR3: TGTGCCGTTCTTCAGGGACAGGGATTCAACTATGGCTACACCTTC. J is TRBJ1-2 and V is TRBV19; TRBD1 agrees at 9 bases. Trimming at V came to 11 bases and at J to 2 bases, leaving 12 bases not matched to a gene. CDR3 size: 15 residues. Germline assignment: CDR1 LNHDA and CDR2 SQIVND (reference sequence).

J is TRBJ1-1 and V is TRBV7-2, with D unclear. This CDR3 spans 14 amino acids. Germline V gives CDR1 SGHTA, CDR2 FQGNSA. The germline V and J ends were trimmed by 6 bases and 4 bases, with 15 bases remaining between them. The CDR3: CASRVVGQVTEAFF. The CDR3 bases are TGTGCCAGCAGGGTCGTCGGGCAGGTCACTGAAGCTTTCTTT.

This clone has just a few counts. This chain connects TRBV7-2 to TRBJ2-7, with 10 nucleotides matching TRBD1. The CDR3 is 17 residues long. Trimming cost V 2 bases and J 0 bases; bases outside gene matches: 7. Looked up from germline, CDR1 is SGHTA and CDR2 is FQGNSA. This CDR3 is CASSLIGTGASSYEQYF. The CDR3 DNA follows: TGTGCCAGCAGCTTAATCGGGACAGGGGCCAGCTCCTACGAGCAGTACTTC.

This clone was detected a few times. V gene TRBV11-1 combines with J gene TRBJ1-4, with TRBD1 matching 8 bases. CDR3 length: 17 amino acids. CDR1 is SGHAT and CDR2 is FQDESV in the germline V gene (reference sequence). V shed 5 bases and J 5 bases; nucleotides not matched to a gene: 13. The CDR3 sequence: CASSPRTGPRRNEKLFF. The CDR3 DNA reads TGTGCCAGCAGCCCGCGGACAGGGCCCCGGAGGAATGAAAAACTGTTTTTT.

The chain's CDR3 is CASSPGLAGGPGTDTQYF. In DNA, the CDR3 is TGTGCCAGCAGCCCGGGACTAGCGGGAGGGCCTGGCACAGATACGCAGTATTTT. This chain uses TRBV5-4 with TRBJ2-3; 16 nucleotides agree with TRBD2. CDR1 and CDR2 (germline): SGHNT, YYREEE (reference sequence). The length of the CDR3 is 18 residues. V dropped 4 bases and J dropped 1; count of bases not matched to a gene: 6.

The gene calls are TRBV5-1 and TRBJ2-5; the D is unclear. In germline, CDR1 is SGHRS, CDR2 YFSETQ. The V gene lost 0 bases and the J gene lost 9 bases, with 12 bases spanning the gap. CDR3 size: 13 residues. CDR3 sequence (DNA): TGCGCCAGCAGCTTGGGTGGGTCTGAGGCCCAGTACTTC. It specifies CASSLGGSEAQYF.

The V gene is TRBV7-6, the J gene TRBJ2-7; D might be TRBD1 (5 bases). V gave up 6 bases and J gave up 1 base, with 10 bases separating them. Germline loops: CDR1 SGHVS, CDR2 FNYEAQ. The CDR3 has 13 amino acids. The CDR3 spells CASRPDRSYEQYF. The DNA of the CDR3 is TGTGCCAGCAGACCCGACAGATCCTACGAGCAGTACTTC.

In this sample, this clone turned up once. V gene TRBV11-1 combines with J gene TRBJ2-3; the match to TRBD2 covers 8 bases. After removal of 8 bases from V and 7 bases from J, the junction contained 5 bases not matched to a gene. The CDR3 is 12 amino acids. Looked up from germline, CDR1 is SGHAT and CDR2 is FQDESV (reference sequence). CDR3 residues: CASSREGYTQYF. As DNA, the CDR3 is TGTGCCAGCTCACGGGAGGGATATACGCAGTATTTT.

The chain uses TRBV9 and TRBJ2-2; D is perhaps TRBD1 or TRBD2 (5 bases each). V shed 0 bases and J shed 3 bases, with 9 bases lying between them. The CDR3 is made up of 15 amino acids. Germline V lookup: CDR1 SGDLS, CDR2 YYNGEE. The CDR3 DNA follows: TGTGCCAGCAGCGTAGCCGGGGACGACACCGGGGAGCTGTTTTTT. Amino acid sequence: CASSVAGDDTGELFF.

CDR3 loop: CASSPGSVLIYEQYF. The CDR3 DNA follows: TGCGCCAGCAGCCCTGGGTCCGTTTTAATATACGAGCAGTACTTC. The chain combines TRBV5-1 with TRBJ2-7, with D hard to call. The CDR3 extends over 15 amino acids. Germline assignment: CDR1 SGHRS and CDR2 YFSETQ. Trimming shortened V by 4 bases and J by 4 bases, and 18 bases separated the two germline ends.

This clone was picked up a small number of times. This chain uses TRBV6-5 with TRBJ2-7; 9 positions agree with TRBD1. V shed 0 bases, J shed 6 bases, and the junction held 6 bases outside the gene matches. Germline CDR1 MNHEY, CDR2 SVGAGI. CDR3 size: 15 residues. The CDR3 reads CASSYSGTGWGEQYF. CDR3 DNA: TGTGCCAGCAGTTACTCCGGGACAGGGTGGGGCGAGCAGTACTTC.

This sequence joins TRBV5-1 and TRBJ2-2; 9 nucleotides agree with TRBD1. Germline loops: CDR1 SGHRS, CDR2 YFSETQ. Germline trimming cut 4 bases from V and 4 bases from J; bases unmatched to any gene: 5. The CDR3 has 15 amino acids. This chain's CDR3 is CASSRGQGFTGELFF. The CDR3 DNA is TGCGCCAGCAGCCGCGGACAGGGGTTCACCGGGGAGCTGTTTTTT.

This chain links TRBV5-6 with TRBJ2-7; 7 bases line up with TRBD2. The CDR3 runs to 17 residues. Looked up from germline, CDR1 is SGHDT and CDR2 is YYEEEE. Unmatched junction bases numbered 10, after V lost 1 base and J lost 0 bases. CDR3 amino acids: CASSLLFTLAASYEQYF. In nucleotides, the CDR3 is TGTGCCAGCAGCTTGTTGTTTACCCTAGCGGCCTCCTACGAGCAGTACTTC.

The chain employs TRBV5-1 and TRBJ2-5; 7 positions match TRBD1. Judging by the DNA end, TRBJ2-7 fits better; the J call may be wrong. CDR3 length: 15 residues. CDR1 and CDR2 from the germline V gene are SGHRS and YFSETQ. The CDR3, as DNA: TGCGCCAGCAGCTTCCGGGACAGTAGCTCCTACGAGCAGTACTTC. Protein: CASSFRDSSSYEQYF.

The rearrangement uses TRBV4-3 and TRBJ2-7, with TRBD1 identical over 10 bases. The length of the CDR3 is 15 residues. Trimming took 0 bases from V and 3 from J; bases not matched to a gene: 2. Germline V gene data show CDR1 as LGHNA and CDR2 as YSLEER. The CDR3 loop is CASSQDDRGRYEQYF. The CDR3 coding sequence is TGCGCCAGCAGCCAAGACGACAGGGGGCGCTACGAGCAGTACTTC.

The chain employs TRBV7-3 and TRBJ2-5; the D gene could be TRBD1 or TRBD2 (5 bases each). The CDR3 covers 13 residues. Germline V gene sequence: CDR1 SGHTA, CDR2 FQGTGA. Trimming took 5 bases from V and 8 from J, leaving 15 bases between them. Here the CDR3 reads CASSMGPAETQYF. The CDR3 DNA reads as TGTGCCAGCAGCATGGGACCCGCTGAAACCCAGTACTTC.

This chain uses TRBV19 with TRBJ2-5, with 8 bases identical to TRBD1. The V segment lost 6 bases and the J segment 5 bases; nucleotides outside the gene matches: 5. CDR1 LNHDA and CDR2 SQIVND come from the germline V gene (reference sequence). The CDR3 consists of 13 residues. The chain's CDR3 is CASRKDRDETQYF. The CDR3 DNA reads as TGTGCCAGTAGAAAGGACAGGGACGAGACCCAGTACTTC.

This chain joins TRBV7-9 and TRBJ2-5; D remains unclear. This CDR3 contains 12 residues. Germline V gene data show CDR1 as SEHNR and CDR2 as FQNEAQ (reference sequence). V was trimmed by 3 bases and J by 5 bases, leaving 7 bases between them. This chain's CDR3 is CASSFSQETQYF. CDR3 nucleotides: TGTGCCAGCAGCTTCTCCCAGGAGACCCAGTACTTC.

CDR3 sequence (DNA): TGTGCCAGCAGTTTGGGAGGACTAGCGGGAGGCGAGCAGTTCTTC. This encodes CASSLGGLAGGEQFF. The chain links TRBV27 to TRBJ2-1; 14 nucleotides align to TRBD2. The CDR3 contains 15 residues. Unmatched junction bases numbered 5, after V lost 3 bases and J lost 10 bases. Germline assignment: CDR1 MNHEY and CDR2 SMNVEV (reference sequence).

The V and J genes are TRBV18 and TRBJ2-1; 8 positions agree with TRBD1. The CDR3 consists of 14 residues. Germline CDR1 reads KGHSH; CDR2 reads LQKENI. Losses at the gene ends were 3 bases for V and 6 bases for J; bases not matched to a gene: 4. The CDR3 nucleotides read TGTGCCAGCTCACCGGGGACAGGAGGCAATGAGCAGTTCTTC. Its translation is CASSPGTGGNEQFF.

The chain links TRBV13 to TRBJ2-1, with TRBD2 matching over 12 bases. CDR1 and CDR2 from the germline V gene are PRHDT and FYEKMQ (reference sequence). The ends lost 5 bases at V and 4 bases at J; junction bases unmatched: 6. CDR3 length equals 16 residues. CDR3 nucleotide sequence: TGTGCCAGCAGCGGGCGGACTAGCGGGAAATACAATGAGCAGTTCTTC. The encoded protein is CASSGRTSGKYNEQFF.

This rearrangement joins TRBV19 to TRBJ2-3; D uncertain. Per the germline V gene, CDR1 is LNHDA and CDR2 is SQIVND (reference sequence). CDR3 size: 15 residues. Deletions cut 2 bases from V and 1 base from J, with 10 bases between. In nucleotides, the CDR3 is TGTGCCAGTAGTATATCAGCAGACGGCACAGATACGCAGTATTTT. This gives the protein CASSISADGTDTQYF.